The 19 T cell receptor beta chains reported below all come from one sample, sequenced in a study of T cells after somatic rescue of genetic block. Only in-frame clones appear in the TCRdb table, and some are missing; sequencing was by immunoSEQ multiplex PCR. The profile shows fewer than 150,000 clones, about 90% of them singletons. The material sequenced was peripheral blood mononuclear cells (PBMCs). These receptors came from a woman aged 18-29 years.

This clone showed up many times. The V and J genes are TRBV4-3 and TRBJ2-7; 8 bases map to TRBD2. The germline V gene has CDR1 LGHNA and CDR2 YSLEER. CDR3 size: 16 residues. Trimming cost V 3 bases and J 4 bases; bases outside gene matches: 11. CDR3 in DNA: TGCGCCAGCAGCCATCTCCTCGACACGGGGGGGTACGAGCAGTACTTC. Translating it yields CASSHLLDTGGYEQYF.

The chain recombines TRBV10-3 with TRBJ1-1; D is perhaps TRBD1 (6 bases). Trimming took 3 bases from V and 4 from J, leaving 15 bases between them. Germline V gene data show CDR1 as ENHRY and CDR2 as SYGVKD. CDR3 length: 15 amino acids. CDR3 amino acids: CAISDWTARSTEAFF. The CDR3 nucleotides are TGTGCCATCAGTGACTGGACAGCCCGATCCACTGAAGCTTTCTTT.

V is TRBV4-2 and J is TRBJ2-3; no clear D. The CDR3 contains 15 residues. Germline V lookup: CDR1 LGHNA, CDR2 YNFKEQ. The V end lost 0 bases, the J end lost 0 bases, and 7 bases lay between the germline ends. The CDR3 loop reads CASSQDGDSTDTQYF. DNA of the CDR3: TGTGCCAGCAGCCAAGACGGAGATAGCACAGATACGCAGTATTTT.

The chain combines TRBV7-9 with TRBJ2-3; D gene uncertain. This CDR3 has 15 amino acids. From germline, CDR1 is SEHNR and CDR2 FQNEAQ (reference sequence). V was clipped by 5 bases and J by 0 bases, with 12 bases between them. CDR3 amino acids: CASSVGISSTDTQYF. In nucleotides, the CDR3 is TGTGCCAGCAGCGTAGGAATATCTAGCACAGATACGCAGTATTTT. The variable domain in full, completed from reference TRBV7-9 and TRBJ2-3, reads DTGVSQNPRHKITKRGQNVTFRCDPISEHNRLYWYRQTLGQGPEFLTYFQNEAQLEKSRLLSDRFSAERPKGSFSTLEIQRTEQGDSAMYLCASSVGISSTDTQYFGPGTRLTVL.

A note on this clone: At one end the junction does not follow the germline gene, possibly because of a read error. The chain carries TRBV7-8 and TRBJ1-2, with TRBD1 identical over 8 bases. From germline, CDR1 is SGHVS and CDR2 FQNEAQ. CDR3 length: 14 residues. In DNA, the CDR3 is TGTGCCAGCAGCGAGGACAGGGTATCAGGAGGCTGCACCTTC. This codes for CASSEDRVSGGCTF.

The sample holds one count of this clone. The chain carries TRBV30 and TRBJ1-3, with 7 bases that match TRBD1. V lost 3 bases and J lost 5; bases outside the gene matches: 4. The CDR3 covers 13 residues. CDR1 is GTSNPN and CDR2 is SVGIG in the germline V gene (reference sequence). The CDR3 sequence: CAWSPQGRNTIYF. The CDR3 bases are TGTGCCTGGAGCCCACAGGGGAGAAACACCATATATTTT.

The V and J genes are TRBV28 and TRBJ2-7, with D unresolved. CDR1 is MDHEN and CDR2 is SYDVKM in the germline V gene. Trimming pared 1 base from V and 6 bases from J, leaving 7 bases between. The CDR3 spans 12 residues. The DNA of the CDR3 is TGTGCCAGCAGTTTATACCGTTCCGAGCAGTACTTC. Protein sequence: CASSLYRSEQYF.

The J gene is TRBJ2-5, the V gene TRBV29-1; 8 nucleotides agree with TRBD1. The CDR3 runs 15 residues. Germline V gene lookup returns CDR1 SQVTM and CDR2 ANQGSEA. J was trimmed by 7 bases and V by 4 bases; bases with no gene match: 14. CDR3 DNA sequence: TGCAGCGTTGGTGGGGGGCAGGGGGCAAGTGGGACCCAGTACTTC. Amino acids: CSVGGGQGASGTQYF.

The chain is built from TRBV5-1 and TRBJ2-3, with 10 bases fitting TRBD2. V gave up 4 bases and J gave up 5 bases; unmatched junction bases: 7. Germline CDR1 and CDR2: SGHRS and YFSETQ. This CDR3 spans 15 amino acids. Here the CDR3 DNA reads TGCGCCAGCAGCAGAAGCGGGGGGGCGGAAGATACGCAGTATTTT. Its translation: CASSRSGGAEDTQYF.

The V and J genes are TRBV7-2 and TRBJ2-5; D is unresolved. CDR1 and CDR2 (germline): SGHTA, FQGNSA. V was clipped by 5 bases and J by 1 base, with 11 bases between them. The CDR3 covers 14 residues. The CDR3 loop is CASSPGRSQETQYF. The CDR3 DNA reads TGTGCCAGCAGCCCTGGACGGAGCCAAGAGACCCAGTACTTC.

V gene TRBV6-4 combines with J gene TRBJ2-6; D is perhaps TRBD2 (6 bases). Trimming shortened V by 3 bases and J by 2 bases, and 11 bases separated the two germline ends. The CDR3 length is 16 residues. Per germline, CDR1 MRHNA and CDR2 SNTAGT. CDR3 loop: CASSDRLGTGANVLTF. In DNA, the CDR3 is TGTGCCAGCAGTGATAGACTAGGAACTGGGGCCAACGTCCTGACTTTC.

The table lists this clone with a count of one. CDR3 residues: CASSVVGLAGGTGTDTQYF. Written as DNA, the CDR3 is TGTGCCAGCAGCGTAGTAGGACTAGCGGGGGGGACGGGGACAGATACGCAGTATTTT. The chain couples TRBV9 to TRBJ2-3, with 15 nucleotides matching TRBD2. This CDR3 has 19 amino acids. The germline CDR1 and CDR2 sequences are SGDLS and YYNGEE. V shed 0 bases and J 3 bases; nucleotides not matched to a gene: 8.

V usage is TRBV7-9 and J usage is TRBJ1-2; weak D call: TRBD1 (5 bases). V was pared by 4 bases and J by 5 bases, with 14 bases between. The CDR3 sequence is 14 residues long. Germline CDR1 is SEHNR and CDR2 is FQNEAQ (reference sequence). CDR3 protein: CASSWGEGRYGYTF. The CDR3 DNA is TGTGCCAGCAGCTGGGGGGAGGGCCGGTATGGCTACACCTTC.

This clone was recorded once. The rearrangement links TRBV19 to TRBJ1-1; the match to TRBD1 covers 8 bases. The germline gives CDR1 LNHDA, CDR2 SQIVND (reference sequence). V was clipped by 0 bases and J by 6 bases; unmatched bases: 6. This CDR3 has 15 amino acids. The CDR3 is CASSIDIQGAAEAFF. The CDR3 DNA follows: TGTGCCAGTAGTATAGATATTCAGGGGGCGGCTGAAGCTTTCTTT.

The chain links TRBV9 to TRBJ2-3, with D perhaps matching TRBD1 (5 bases). Per the germline V gene, CDR1 is SGDLS and CDR2 is YYNGEE. The CDR3 extends over 16 amino acids. V was shortened by 3 bases and J by 2 bases, with 16 bases between the two germline ends. In DNA, the CDR3 is TGTGCCAGCAGCGACCAGGGAATGGGGAACACAGATACGCAGTATTTT. Residues: CASSDQGMGNTDTQYF.

The chain is built from TRBV1 and TRBJ2-5; TRBD1, the D gene given by the table, was not confirmed from the DNA. TRBV1 is a listed pseudogene. The CDR3 spans 14 residues. Here the CDR3 DNA reads TGCACCAGCAGCCCCTGGGAAGGGGGAGAGACCCAGTACTTC. Amino acid sequence: CTSSPWEGGETQYF.

The CDR3 region is CASSLGAGDTQYF. CDR3 DNA sequence: TGTGCCAGCAGCTTAGGGGCGGGTGATACGCAGTATTTT. The chain recombines TRBV7-3 with TRBJ2-3; D assignment may be TRBD1 or TRBD2 (5 bases each). Between the trimmed V and J ends, which lost 2 bases and 6 bases, there was a span of 9 bases. The CDR3 length is 13 residues. CDR1 is SGHTA and CDR2 is FQGTGA in the germline V gene.

V usage is TRBV2 and J usage is TRBJ2-7; a possible D gene is TRBD2 (6 bases). The CDR3 runs 13 residues. Germline V gene data show CDR1 as SNHLY and CDR2 as FYNNEI. Trimming took off 6 bases at V and 4 bases at J, with 13 bases between the two ends. Written as DNA, the CDR3 is TGTGCCAGCAGCGGGAGCTTTCCGTACGAGCAGTACTTC. It is translated as CASSGSFPYEQYF.

This clone was recorded only once. The V and J genes are TRBV30 and TRBJ1-1, with unresolved D. From germline, CDR1 is GTSNPN and CDR2 SVGIG (reference sequence). This CDR3 region has 14 residues. Between the trimmed V and J ends, which lost 2 bases and 5 bases, there was a span of 15 bases. The CDR3 loop is CAWSTDMGKTEAFF. The CDR3 DNA reads as TGTGCCTGGAGTACCGACATGGGAAAAACTGAAGCTTTCTTT.